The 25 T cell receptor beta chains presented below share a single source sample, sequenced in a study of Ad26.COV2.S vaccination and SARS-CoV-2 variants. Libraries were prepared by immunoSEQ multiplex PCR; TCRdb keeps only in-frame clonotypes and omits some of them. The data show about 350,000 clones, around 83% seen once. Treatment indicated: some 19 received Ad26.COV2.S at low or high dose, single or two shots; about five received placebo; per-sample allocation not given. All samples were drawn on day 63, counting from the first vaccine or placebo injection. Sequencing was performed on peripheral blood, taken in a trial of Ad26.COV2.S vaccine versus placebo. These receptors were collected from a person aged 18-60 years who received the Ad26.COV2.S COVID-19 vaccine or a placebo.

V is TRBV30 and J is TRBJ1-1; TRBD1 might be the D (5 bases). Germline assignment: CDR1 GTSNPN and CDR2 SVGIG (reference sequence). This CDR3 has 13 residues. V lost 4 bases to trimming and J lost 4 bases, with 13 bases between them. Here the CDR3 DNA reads TGTGCCTGGACCGGAGTTGGGGGCACTGAAGCTTTCTTT. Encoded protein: CAWTGVGGTEAFF.

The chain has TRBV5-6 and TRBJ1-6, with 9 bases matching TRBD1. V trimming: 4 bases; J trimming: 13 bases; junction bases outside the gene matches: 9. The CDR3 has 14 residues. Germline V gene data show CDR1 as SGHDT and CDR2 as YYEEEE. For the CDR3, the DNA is TGTGCCAGCAGCACCCGGGACAGGGTATTCCCCCTCCACTTT. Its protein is CASSTRDRVFPLHF.

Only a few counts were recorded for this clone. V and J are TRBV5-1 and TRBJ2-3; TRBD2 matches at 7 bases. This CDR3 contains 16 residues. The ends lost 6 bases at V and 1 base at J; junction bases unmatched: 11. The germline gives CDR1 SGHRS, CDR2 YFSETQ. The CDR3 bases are TGCGCCAGCATCCCCGGTGGCGGGAGAGGCACAGATACGCAGTATTTT. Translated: CASIPGGGRGTDTQYF.

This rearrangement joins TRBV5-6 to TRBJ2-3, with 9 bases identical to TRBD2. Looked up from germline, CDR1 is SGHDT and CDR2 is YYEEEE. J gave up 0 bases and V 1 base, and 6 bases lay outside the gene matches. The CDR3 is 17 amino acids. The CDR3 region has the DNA TGTGCCAGCAGCTTGTCTGATGCGGGGGGGAGCACAGATACGCAGTATTTT. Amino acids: CASSLSDAGGSTDTQYF.

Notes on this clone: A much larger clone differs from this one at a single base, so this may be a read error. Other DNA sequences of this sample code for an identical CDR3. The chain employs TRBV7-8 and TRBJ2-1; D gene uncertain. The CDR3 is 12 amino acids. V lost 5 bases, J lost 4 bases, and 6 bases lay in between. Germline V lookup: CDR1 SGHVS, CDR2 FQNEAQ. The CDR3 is CASSLDYNEQFF. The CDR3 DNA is TGTGCCAGCAGCCTCGATTACAATGAGCAGTTCTTC. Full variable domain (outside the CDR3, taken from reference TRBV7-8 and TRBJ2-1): GAGVSQSPRYKVAKRGQDVALRCDPISGHVSLFWYQQALGQGPEFLTYFQNEAQLDKSGLPSDRFFAERPEGSVSTLKIQRTQQEDSAVYLCASSLDYNEQFFGPGTRLTVL.

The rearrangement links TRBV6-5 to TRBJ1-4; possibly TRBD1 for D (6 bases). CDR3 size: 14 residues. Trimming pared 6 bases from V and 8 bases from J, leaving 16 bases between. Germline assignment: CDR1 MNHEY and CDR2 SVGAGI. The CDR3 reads CASRIRGKEEKLFF. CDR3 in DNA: TGTGCCAGCAGAATCAGGGGAAAGGAGGAAAAACTGTTTTTT.

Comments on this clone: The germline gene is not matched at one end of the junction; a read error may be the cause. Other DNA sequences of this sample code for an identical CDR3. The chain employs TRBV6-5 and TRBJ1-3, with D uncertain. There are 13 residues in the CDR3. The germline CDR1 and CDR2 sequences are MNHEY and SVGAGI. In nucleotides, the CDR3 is TGTGCCAGCATGAGAGTCTCTGGAAATACCATATATTTT. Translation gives CASMRVSGNTIYF.

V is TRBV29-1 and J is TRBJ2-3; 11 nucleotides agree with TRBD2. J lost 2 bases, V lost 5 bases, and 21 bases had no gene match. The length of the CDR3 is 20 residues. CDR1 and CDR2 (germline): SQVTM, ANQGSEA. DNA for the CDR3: TGCAGCGTTCGCACCTCTCTAGCGGGAGGTAAGGGAATGCACACAGATACGCAGTATTTT. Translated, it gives CSVRTSLAGGKGMHTDTQYF.

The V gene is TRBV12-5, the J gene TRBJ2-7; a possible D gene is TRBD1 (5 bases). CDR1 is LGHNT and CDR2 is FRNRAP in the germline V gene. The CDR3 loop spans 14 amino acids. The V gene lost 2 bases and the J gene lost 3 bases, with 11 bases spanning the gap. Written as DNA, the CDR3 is TGTGCTAGTGGTTTGAACCAGGGTCTCTACGAGCAGTACTTC. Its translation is CASGLNQGLYEQYF.

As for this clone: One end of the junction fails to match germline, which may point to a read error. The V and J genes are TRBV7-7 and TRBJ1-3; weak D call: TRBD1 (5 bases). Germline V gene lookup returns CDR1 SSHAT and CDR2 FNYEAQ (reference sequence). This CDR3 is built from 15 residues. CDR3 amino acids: CASSPGTSSGNTIYF. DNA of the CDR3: TGTGCTAGCAGCCCAGGGACCTCCTCCGGAAACACCATATATTTT.

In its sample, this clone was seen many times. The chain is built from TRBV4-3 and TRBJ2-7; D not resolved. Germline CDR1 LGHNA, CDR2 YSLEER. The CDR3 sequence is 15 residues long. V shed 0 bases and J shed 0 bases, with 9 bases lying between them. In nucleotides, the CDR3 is TGCGCCAGCAGCCAAGATCCTGCTTCCTCCTACGAGCAGTACTTC. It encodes CASSQDPASSYEQYF.

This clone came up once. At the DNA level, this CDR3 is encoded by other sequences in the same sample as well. The CDR3: CASSLRGSQPQHF. The CDR3 DNA sequence: TGTGCCAGCAGCTTGCGGGGCAGCCAGCCCCAGCATTTT. This sequence joins TRBV5-6 and TRBJ1-5; maybe TRBD1 (5 bases). CDR3 length: 13 amino acids. Trimming cost V 1 base and J 7 bases, with 9 bases left between them. Germline V gene data show CDR1 as SGHDT and CDR2 as YYEEEE.

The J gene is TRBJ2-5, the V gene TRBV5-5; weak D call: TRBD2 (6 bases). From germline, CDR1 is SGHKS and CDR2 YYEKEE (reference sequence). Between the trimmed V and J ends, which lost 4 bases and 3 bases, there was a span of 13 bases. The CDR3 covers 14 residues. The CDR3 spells CASSRAGKEETQYF. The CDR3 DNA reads TGTGCCAGCAGCCGTGCGGGAAAAGAAGAGACCCAGTACTTC. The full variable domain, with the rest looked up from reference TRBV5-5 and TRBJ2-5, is DAGVTQSPTHLIKTRGQQVTLRCSPISGHKSVSWYQQVLGQGPQFIFQYYEKEERGRGNFPDRFSARQFPNYSSELNVNALLLGDSALYLCASSRAGKEETQYFGPGTRLLVL.

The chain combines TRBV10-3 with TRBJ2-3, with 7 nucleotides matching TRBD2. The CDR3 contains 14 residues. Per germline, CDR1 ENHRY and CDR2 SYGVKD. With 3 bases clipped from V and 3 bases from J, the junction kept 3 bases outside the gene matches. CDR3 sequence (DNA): TGTGCCATCAGTGACGGTAGCGGGACAGATACGCAGTATTTT. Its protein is CAISDGSGTDTQYF.

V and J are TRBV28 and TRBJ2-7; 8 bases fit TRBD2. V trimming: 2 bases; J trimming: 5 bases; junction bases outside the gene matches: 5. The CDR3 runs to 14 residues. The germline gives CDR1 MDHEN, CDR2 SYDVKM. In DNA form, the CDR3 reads TGTGCCAGCAGTTTAACGGGAGGGCCTAACGAGCAGTACTTC. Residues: CASSLTGGPNEQYF.

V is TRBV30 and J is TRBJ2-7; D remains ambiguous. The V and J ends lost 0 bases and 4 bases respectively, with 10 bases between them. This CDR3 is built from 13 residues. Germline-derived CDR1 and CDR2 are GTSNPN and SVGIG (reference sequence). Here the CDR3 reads CAWSVGSSYEQYF. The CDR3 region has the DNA TGTGCCTGGAGTGTAGGGTCCTCATACGAGCAGTACTTC.

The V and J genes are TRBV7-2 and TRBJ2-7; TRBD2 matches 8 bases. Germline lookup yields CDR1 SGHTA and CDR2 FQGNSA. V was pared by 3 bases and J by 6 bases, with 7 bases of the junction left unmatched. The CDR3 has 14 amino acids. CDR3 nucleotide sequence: TGTGCCAGCAGCTTGAGCGGGAGTACGTTCGAGCAGTACTTC. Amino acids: CASSLSGSTFEQYF.

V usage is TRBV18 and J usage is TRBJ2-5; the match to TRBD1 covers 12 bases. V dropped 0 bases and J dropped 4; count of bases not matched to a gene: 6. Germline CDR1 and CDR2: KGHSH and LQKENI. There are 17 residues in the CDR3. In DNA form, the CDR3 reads TGTGCCAGCTCACCACCCTTAGGGACAGGGGGCGCAGAGACCCAGTACTTC. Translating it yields CASSPPLGTGGAETQYF.

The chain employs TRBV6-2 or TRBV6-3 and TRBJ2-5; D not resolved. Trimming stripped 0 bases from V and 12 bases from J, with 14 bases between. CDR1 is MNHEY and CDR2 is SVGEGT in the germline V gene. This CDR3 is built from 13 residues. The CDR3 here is CASSYSPPSSEYF. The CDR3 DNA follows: TGTGCCAGCAGTTACTCGCCCCCGTCAAGCGAGTACTTC.

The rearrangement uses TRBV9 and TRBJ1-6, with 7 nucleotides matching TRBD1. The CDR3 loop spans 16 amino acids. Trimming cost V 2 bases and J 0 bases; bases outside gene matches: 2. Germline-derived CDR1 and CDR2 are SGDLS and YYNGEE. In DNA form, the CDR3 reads TGTGCCAGCAGCGTGGACAGGAGCTCCTATAATTCACCCCTCCACTTT. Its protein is CASSVDRSSYNSPLHF.

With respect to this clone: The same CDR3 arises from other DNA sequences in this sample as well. The CDR3 is CAISEGVSNQPQHF. In DNA form, the CDR3 reads TGTGCCATCAGTGAAGGGGTAAGCAATCAGCCCCAGCATTTT. The chain is built from TRBV10-3 and TRBJ1-5, with a possible D match to TRBD1 (5 bases). V lost 3 bases to trimming and J lost 1 base, with 7 bases between them. Per the germline V gene, CDR1 is ENHRY and CDR2 is SYGVKD. The CDR3 spans 14 residues.

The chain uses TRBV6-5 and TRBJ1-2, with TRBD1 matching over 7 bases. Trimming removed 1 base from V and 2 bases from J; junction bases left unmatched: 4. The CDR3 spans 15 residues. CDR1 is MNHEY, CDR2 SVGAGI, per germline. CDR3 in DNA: TGTGCCAGCAGTTACTTGCAGGGGGGAAACTATGGCTACACCTTC. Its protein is CASSYLQGGNYGYTF.

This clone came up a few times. CDR3 sequence: CASSRAGDLYNEQFF. The CDR3 nucleotides read TGTGCCAGCAGCCGAGCGGGGGACCTATACAATGAGCAGTTCTTC. The rearrangement links TRBV14 to TRBJ2-1, with TRBD2 matching over 8 bases. This CDR3 contains 15 residues. The J segment lost 4 bases and the V segment lost 4 bases, leaving 6 bases of the junction unmatched. CDR1 and CDR2 from the germline V gene are SGHDN and FVKESK.

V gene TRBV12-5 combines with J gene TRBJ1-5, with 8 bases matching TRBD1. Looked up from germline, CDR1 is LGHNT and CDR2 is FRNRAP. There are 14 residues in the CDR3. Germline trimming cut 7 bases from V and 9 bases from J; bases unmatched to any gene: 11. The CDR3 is CASVNSGGGRPQHF. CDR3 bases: TGTGCTAGTGTCAATTCAGGGGGCGGTCGGCCCCAGCATTTT. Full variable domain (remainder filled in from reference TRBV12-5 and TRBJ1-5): DARVTQTPRHKVTEMGQEVTMRCQPILGHNTVFWYRQTMMQGLELLAYFRNRAPLDDSGMPKDRFSAEMPDATLATLKIQPSEPRDSAVYFCASVNSGGGRPQHFGDGTRLSIL.

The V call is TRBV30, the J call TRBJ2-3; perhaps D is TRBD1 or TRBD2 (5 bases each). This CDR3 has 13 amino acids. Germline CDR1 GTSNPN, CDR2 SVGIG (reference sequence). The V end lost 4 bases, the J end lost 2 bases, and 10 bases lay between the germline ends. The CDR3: CAWTGTFTDTQYF. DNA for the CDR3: TGTGCCTGGACAGGGACCTTCACAGATACGCAGTATTTT.